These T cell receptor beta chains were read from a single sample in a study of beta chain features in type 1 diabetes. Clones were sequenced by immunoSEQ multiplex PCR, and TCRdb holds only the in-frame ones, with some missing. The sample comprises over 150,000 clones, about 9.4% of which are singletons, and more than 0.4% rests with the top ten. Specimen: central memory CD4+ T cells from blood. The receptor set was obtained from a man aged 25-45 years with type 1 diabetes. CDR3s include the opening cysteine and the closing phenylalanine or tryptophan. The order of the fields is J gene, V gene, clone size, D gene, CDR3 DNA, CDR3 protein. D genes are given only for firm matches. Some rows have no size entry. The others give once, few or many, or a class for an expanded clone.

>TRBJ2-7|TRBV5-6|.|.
TGTGCCAGCAGCCGCCGGGACTACGAGCAGTACTTC
CASSRRDYEQYF
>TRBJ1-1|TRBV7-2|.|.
TGTGCCAGCAGCTTAGGTGGAGACACTGAAGCTTTCTTT
CASSLGGDTEAFF
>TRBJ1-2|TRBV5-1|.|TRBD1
TGCGCCAGCAGCTTGGATCCAGGGGGCGTCAACTATGGCTACACCTTC
CASSLDPGGVNYGYTF
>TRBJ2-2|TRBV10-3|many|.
TGTGCCATCATGGAGGGCTCGAACACCGGGGAGCTGTTTTTT
CAIMEGSNTGELFF
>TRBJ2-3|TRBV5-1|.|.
TGCGCCAGCAAATTTTCCTCTAGCACAGATACGCAGTATTTT
CASKFSSSTDTQYF
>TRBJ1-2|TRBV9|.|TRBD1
TGTGCCAGCAGCGTAGTCGGAAGGGGGCCATATGGCTACACCTTC
CASSVVGRGPYGYTF
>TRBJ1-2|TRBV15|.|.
TGTGCCACCAGCAGAGATACGGTTTGGACCTTC
CATSRDTVWTF
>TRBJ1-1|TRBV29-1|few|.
TGCAGCGTTTACACAGGGTTGATGAGCACTGAAGCTTTCTTT
CSVYTGLMSTEAFF
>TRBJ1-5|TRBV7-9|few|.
TGTGCCAGCAGCTTTGAAGGGGAGGGGGGTCAGCCCCAGCATTTT
CASSFEGEGGQPQHF
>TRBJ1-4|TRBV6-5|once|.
TGTGCCAGCAGTTACATGGGGGCCTATGGTGAAAAACTGTTTTTT
CASSYMGAYGEKLFF
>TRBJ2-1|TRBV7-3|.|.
TGTGCCAGCAGCTCGACCGGGACCTACAATGAGCAGTTCTTC
CASSSTGTYNEQFF
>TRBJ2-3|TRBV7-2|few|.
TGTGCCAGCAGCCTGACACAAGATACGCAGTATTTT
CASSLTQDTQYF
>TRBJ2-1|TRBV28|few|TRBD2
TGTGCCAGCAGGCCCCTAGCGGGAGGGGCCAATGAGCAGTTCTTC
CASRPLAGGANEQFF
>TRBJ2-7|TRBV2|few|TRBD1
TGTGCCAGCAGGTGGGACAGGAAGAGTAATGAGCAGTACTTC
CASRWDRKSNEQYF
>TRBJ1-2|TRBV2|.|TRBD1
TGTGCCAGCGGGGACAGCTATGGCTACACCTTC
CASGDSYGYTF
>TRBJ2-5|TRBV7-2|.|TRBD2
TGTGCCAGCAGCTTTAGCGGGAGTGGCGAGACCCAGTACTTC
CASSFSGSGETQYF
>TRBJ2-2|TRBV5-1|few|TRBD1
TGCGCCAGCAGCTCGACAGGGTCTGTCGGGGAGCTGTTTTTT
CASSSTGSVGELFF
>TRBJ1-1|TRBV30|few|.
TGTGCCTGGAGTGGATCCGGGACAGAAGCTTTCTTT
CAWSGSGTEAFF
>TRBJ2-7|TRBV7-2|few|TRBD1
TGTGCCAGCAGCGATTCCGGGACAGAAAGCTTC
CASSDSGTESF
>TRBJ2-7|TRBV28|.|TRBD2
TGTGCCAGCCGATCCGGGACTACTTACTACGAGCAGTACTTC
CASRSGTTYYEQYF
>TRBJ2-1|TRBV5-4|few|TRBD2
TGTGCCAGCAGCTTGGTGACTAGCGGCAATGAGCAGTTCTTC
CASSLVTSGNEQFF
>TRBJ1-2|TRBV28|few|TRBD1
TGTGCCAGCATCAGCCCGGGACAGGGTAACTATGGCTACACCTTC
CASISPGQGNYGYTF
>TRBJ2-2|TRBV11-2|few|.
TGTGCCAGCAGCTTAGGCAGGGGAGTGGGCACCGGGGAGCTGTTTTTT
CASSLGRGVGTGELFF
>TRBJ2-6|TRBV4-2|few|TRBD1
TGTGCCAGCAGCCGCCTGGGGCAGGGGGCTGTTGGGGCCAACGTCCTGACTTTC
CASSRLGQGAVGANVLTF
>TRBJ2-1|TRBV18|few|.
TGTGCCAGCTCACCACCAGGAGGGGTCCGATTCAATGAGCAGTTCTTC
CASSPPGGVRFNEQFF
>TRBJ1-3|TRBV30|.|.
TGTGCCTGGAGTGCGAAACGGGGGGTTGGAAACACCACATATTTT
CAWSAKRGVGNTTYF
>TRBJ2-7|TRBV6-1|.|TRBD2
TGTGCCAGCAGTCACGGGGAGCGGGAAGTCTACGAGCAGTACTTC
CASSHGEREVYEQYF
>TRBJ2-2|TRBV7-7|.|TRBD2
TGTGCCAGCAGTCCTGGACTAGCGAACGGGGAGCTGTTTTTT
CASSPGLANGELFF
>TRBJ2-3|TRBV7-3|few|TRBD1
TGTGCCAGCAGCTTAACTGGGTACCCGGGACAGGGCCCAGATACGCAGTATTTT
CASSLTGYPGQGPDTQYF
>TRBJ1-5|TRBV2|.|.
TGTGCCAGCAGCAGGGACAAGGGTCAGCCCCAGCATTTT
CASSRDKGQPQHF
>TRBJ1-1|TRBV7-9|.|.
TGTGCCAGCAGCCCAACTCTTAGGATAGCGGGGGTGAACACTGAAGCTTTCTTT
CASSPTLRIAGVNTEAFF
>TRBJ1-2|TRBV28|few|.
TGTGCCAGCAGTCTCAGGGGTAGCTACACCTTC
CASSLRGSYTF
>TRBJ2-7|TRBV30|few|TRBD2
TGTGCCTGGTCTCGAAAGGGACTAGCGGACAACGAGCAGTACTTC
CAWSRKGLADNEQYF
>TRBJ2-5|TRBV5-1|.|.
TGCGCCAGCAGCTTGGCTACGCTCGGGGAGACCCAGTACTTC
CASSLATLGETQYF
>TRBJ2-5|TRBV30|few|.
TGTGCCTGGATACCCGGAGTAGAGACCCAGTACTTC
CAWIPGVETQYF
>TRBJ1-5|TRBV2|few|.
TGTGCCAGTACAGCTCTCCAGAATCAGCCCCAGCATTTT
CASTALQNQPQHF
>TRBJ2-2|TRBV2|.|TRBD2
TGTGCCAGCAGCCCAGCGGCGGGAGGTAGAAACACCGGGGAGCTGTTTTTT
CASSPAAGGRNTGELFF
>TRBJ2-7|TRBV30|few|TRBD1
TGTGCCTGGAGTGTAAGGACAGGCGGGTACGAGCAGTACTTC
CAWSVRTGGYEQYF
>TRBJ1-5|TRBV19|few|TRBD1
TGTGCCAGTAGTATAAAGGGGGCGGATCATCAGCCCCAGCATTTT
CASSIKGADHQPQHF
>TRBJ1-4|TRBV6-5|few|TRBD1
TGTGCCAGCAGTTCCTACAGGGGAACTAATGAAAAACTGTTTTTT
CASSSYRGTNEKLFF
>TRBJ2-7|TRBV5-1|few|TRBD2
TGCGCCAGCAGCAAATCCGGGACTAGCGGGAGATTTGCCTACGAGCAGTACTTC
CASSKSGTSGRFAYEQYF
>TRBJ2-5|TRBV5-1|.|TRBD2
TGCGCCAGCAGCTTGTGGCCTAGCGGGAGCGAGACCCAGTACTTC
CASSLWPSGSETQYF
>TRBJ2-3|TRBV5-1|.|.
TGCGCCAGCAGCGAGACTAGTCCGCACACAGATACGCAGTATTTT
CASSETSPHTDTQYF
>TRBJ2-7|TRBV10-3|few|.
TGTGCCATCAGTGGCCGGGACTCAAGCGAGGAGCAGTACTTC
CAISGRDSSEEQYF